The present TCR beta chain was sequenced within a study of glioma-infiltrating T cells. Points from the study as a whole: Shared blood CDR3 signature motifs marked patients with low tissue-blood divergence.

The iRepertoire nested amplicon-rescue multiplex PCR amplified TCR alpha and beta CDR3s from RNA. Tissue mRNA or PBMC total RNA, 100-400 ng, went into one-step reverse transcription and amplification. One entry per CDR3 protein results from TCRdb running MiXCR on the multiplex PCR reads. Of about 380,000 distinct CDR3 sequences listed, 41% were seen once; the top ten hold around 12%. Comments on this clonotype: What it binds is unknown.

Looked up from germline, CDR1 is MNHGY and CDR2 is SVAAGI. This CDR3 has 15 residues. Trimming took 6 bases from V and 8 from J, leaving 22 bases between them. The gene calls are TRBV6-9 and TRBJ1-2, with D possibly TRBD1 on 6 matching bases. This clonotype was sampled from a human donor with low-grade glioma or glioblastoma, undergoing nonglioma brain surgery, or in good health (not recorded which). Sequenced material: glioma tissue, nonneoplastic brain tissue, or PBMCs (not recorded which). CDR3 residues: CASSLDMGAQNGYTF. CDR3 nucleotides: TGTGCCAGCAGCTTAGACATGGGGGCGCAGAACGGCTACACCTTC.